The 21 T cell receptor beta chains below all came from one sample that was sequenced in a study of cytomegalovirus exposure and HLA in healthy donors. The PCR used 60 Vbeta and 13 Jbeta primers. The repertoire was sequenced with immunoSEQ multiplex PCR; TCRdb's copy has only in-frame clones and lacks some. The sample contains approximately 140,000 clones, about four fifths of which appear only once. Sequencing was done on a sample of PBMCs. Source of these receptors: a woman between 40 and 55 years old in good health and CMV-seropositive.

The DNA of the CDR3 is TGTGCCAGCAGCAAGGGACTAGCGGGACAAGAGACCCAGTACTTC. It yields the protein CASSKGLAGQETQYF. The gene calls are TRBV21-1 and TRBJ2-5; the tabulated D call, TRBD2, remains unverified against the DNA. TRBV21-1 is shown as a pseudogene. The CDR3 length is 15 residues.

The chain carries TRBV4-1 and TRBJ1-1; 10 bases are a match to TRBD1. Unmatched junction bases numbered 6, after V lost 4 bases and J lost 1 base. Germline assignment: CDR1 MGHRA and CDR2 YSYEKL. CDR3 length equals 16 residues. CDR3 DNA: TGCGCCAGCAGCCCCCGGACAGGGGGTTCGAACACTGAAGCTTTCTTT. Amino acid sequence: CASSPRTGGSNTEAFF.

The CDR3 protein is CASGGRGGIGDTQYF. The CDR3 DNA reads TGTGCCAGCGGGGGACGAGGGGGTATAGGAGATACGCAGTATTTT. V and J are TRBV7-9 and TRBJ2-3, with D perhaps matching TRBD1 (6 bases). Germline loops: CDR1 SEHNR, CDR2 FQNEAQ (reference sequence). CDR3 length: 15 amino acids. V was shortened by 8 bases and J by 5 bases, with 20 bases between the two germline ends.

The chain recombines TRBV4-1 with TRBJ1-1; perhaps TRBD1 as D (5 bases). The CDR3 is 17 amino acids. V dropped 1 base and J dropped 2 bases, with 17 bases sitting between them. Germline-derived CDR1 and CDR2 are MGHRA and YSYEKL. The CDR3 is CASSQVFRQPFNTEAFF. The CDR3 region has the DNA TGCGCCAGCAGCCAAGTTTTTAGACAGCCGTTTAACACTGAAGCTTTCTTT.

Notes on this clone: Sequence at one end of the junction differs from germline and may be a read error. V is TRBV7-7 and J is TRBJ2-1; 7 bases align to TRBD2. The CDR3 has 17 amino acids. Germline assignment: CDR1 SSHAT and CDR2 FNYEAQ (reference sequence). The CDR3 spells CASSLVIRTRSYNEQFF. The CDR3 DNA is TGTGCTAGCAGCTTAGTGATCAGGACTAGATCCTACAATGAGCAGTTCTTC. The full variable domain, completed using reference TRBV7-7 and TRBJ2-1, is GAGVSQSPRYKVTKRGQDVTLRCDPISSHATLYWYQQALGQGPEFLTYFNYEAQPDKSGLPSDRFSAERPEGSISTLTIQRTEQRDSAMYRCASSLVIRTRSYNEQFFGPGTRLTVL.

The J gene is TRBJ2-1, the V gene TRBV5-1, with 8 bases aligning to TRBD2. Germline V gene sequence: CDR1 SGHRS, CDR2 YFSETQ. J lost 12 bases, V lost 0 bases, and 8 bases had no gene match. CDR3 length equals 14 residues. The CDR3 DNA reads TGCGCCAGCAGCTTGGATTCAACGGCGGGAGGGCAGTTCTTC. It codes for CASSLDSTAGGQFF. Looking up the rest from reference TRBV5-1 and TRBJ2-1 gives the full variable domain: KAGVTQTPRYLIKTRGQQVTLSCSPISGHRSVSWYQQTPGQGLQFLFEYFSETQRNKGNFPGRFSGRQFSNSRSEMNVSTLELGDSALYLCASSLDSTAGGQFFGPGTRLTVL.

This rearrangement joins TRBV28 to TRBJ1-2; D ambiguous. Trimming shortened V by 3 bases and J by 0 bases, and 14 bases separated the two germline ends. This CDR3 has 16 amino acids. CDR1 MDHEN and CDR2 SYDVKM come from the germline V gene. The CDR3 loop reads CASSFSFEETNYGYTF. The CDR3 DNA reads TGTGCCAGCAGTTTTAGTTTCGAAGAAACTAACTATGGCTACACCTTC.

The chain's CDR3 is CASSPGQPFGEKLFF. In DNA form, the CDR3 reads TGCGCCAGCAGCCCCGGACAGCCCTTTGGTGAAAAACTGTTTTTT. This rearrangement joins TRBV4-1 to TRBJ1-4; D is perhaps TRBD1 (6 bases). The CDR3 has 15 amino acids. With 4 bases removed from V and 7 bases from J, the gap between germline ends came to 16 bases. Germline V gives CDR1 MGHRA, CDR2 YSYEKL.

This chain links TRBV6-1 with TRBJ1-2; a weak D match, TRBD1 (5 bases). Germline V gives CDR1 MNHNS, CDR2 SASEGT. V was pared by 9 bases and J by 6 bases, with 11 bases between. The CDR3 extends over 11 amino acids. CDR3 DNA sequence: TGTGCCAGACAGGCGGAGAATGGCTACACCTTC. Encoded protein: CARQAENGYTF.

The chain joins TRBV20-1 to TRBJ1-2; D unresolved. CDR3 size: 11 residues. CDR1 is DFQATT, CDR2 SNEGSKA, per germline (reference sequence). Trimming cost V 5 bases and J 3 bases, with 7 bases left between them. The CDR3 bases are TGCAGTGCTTTCCGGGACTATGGCTACACCTTC. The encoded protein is CSAFRDYGYTF.

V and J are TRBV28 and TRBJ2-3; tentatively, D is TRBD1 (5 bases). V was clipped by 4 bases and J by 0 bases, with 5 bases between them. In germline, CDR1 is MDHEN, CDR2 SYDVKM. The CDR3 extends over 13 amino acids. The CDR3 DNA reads TGTGCCAGCAGTTCAGGGAGCACAGATACGCAGTATTTT. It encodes CASSSGSTDTQYF. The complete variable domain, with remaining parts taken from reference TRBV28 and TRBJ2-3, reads DVKVTQSSRYLVKRTGEKVFLECVQDMDHENMFWYRQDPGLGLRLIYFSYDVKMKEKGDIPEGYSVSREKKERFSLILESASTNQTSMYLCASSSGSTDTQYFGPGTRLTVL.

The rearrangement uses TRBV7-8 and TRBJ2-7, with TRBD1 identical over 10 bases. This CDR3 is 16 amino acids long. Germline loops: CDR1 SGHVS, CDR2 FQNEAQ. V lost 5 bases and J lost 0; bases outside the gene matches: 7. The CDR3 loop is CASSPIGDRGSYEQYF. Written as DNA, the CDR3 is TGTGCCAGCAGCCCTATTGGGGACAGGGGCTCCTACGAGCAGTACTTC. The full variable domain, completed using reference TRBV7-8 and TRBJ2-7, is GAGVSQSPRYKVAKRGQDVALRCDPISGHVSLFWYQQALGQGPEFLTYFQNEAQLDKSGLPSDRFFAERPEGSVSTLKIQRTQQEDSAVYLCASSPIGDRGSYEQYFGPGTRLTVT.

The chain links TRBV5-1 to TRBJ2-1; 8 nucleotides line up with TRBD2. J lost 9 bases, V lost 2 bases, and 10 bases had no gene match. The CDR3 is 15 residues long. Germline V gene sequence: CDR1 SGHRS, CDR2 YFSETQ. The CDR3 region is CASSLPAGAVSEQFF. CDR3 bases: TGCGCCAGCAGCTTACCAGCGGGAGCGGTTAGTGAGCAGTTCTTC.

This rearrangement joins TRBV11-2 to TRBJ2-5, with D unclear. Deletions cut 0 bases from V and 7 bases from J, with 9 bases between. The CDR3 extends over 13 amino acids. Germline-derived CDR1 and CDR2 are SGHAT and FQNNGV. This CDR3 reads CASSLEASGTQYF. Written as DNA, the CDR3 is TGTGCCAGCAGCTTAGAAGCTAGTGGGACCCAGTACTTC.

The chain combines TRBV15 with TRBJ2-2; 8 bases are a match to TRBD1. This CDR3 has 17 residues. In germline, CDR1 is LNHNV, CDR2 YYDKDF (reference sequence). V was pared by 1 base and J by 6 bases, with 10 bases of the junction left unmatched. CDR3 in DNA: TGTGCCACCAGCAGAGTGTTAGGGGACAGGTTATCCGGGGAGCTGTTTTTT. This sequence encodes CATSRVLGDRLSGELFF.

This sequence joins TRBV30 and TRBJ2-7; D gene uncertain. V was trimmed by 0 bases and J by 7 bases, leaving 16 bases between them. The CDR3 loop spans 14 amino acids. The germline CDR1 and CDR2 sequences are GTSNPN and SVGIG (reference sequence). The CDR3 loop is CAWSVLSGSSEQYF. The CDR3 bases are TGTGCCTGGAGTGTACTATCTGGCTCGAGTGAGCAGTACTTC.

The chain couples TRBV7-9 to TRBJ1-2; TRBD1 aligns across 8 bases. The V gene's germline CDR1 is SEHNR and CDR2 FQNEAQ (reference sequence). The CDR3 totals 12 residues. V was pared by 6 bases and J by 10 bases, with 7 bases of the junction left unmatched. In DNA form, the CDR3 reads TGTGCCAGCAGATCAGGGGGCGCGAACTACACCTTC. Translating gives CASRSGGANYTF.

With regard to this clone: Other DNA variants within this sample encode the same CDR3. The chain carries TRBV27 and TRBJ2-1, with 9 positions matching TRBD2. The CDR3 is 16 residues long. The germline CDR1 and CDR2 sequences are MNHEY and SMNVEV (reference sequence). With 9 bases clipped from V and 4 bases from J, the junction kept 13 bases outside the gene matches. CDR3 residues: CASSPTSGILYNEQFF. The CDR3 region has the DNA TGTGCCAGTAGTCCGACTAGCGGCATTCTTTACAATGAGCAGTTCTTC.

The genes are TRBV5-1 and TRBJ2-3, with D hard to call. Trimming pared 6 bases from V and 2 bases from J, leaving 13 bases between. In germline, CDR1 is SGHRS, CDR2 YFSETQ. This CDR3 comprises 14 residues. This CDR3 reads CASKSRQDTDTQYF. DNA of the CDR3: TGCGCCAGCAAGAGCAGGCAGGACACAGATACGCAGTATTTT.

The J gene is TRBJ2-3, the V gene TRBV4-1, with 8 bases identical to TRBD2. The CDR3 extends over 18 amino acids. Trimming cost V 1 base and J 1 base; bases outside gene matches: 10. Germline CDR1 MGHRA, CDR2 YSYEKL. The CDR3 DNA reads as TGCGCCAGCAGCCAAGGGCGGGATACTAGCGGTCGCACAGATACGCAGTATTTT. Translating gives CASSQGRDTSGRTDTQYF.

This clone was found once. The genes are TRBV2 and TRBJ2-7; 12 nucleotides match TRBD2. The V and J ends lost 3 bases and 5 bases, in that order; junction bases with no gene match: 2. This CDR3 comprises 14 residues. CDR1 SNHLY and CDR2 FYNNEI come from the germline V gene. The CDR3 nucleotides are TGTGCCAGCAGTGACGGACTAGCGGGAAACGAGCAGTACTTC. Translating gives CASSDGLAGNEQYF.